Given below is one T cell receptor (beta chain) in context. Its antigen is still unknown. Per-base quality was not reported, and no clone a single base away is much larger than it. TCRbeta CDR3 regions were amplified from genomic DNA using the immunoSEQ Assay, a bias-controlled multiplex PCR. The original methods were these. Nucleated cell counts per sample were estimated from amplification of reference gene primers within the assay. To quantify the absolute abundance of each unique TCRbeta CDR3 rearrangement, sequence reads were collapsed and filtered. For each sample, productive Simpson clonality was calculated as the square root of Simpson's diversity index across productive rearrangements. As stored in TCRdb, this immuneACCESS dataset retains in-frame rearrangements with V and J assigned. A fraction of the clones does not appear; measured against another copy, unresolved V genes explain less than half of the discrepancy, and the remainder lacks a known reason. The D gene and trimming were derived from the DNA, and the V and J assignments and clone size from that table. This sample holds 250,000 to 300,000 clones; over 75% were observed only once. Jointly, the top ten make up 12% of the sample.

The source of the sample is a study of blood T cell repertoires in COVID-19 (dated by TCRdb to about 2020). In terms of the full investigation: Samples from collaborators originated in the United States, Italy and Spain and spanned both the acute and convalescent phases of COVID-19. The material from the prospective study consisted of cDNA or gDNA derived from T cells, B-cell-depleted T cells, or PBMCs. Subjects who had been exposed to COVID-19, were actively infected with it, or had recovered from it provided the deeply sampled blood TCRbeta repertoires that made up the dataset. A freely available public database, intended as a resource for researchers studying the immune response to SARS-CoV-2, is where the repertoires were released. The samples were drawn from two sources: the first 160 participants of the ongoing ImmuneRACE study, and 1,000 to 1,500 subjects contributed by 6 global collaborators. The sample metadata nearly always contained a de-identified subject ID, COVID-19 status, age in years and sex. Where available, HLA class I and class II types were obtained from metadata supplied by the sample provider rather than from assay-based typing. Overall results and qualifications from the work: The amount of clinical and demographic metadata varied by source and participant and was provided uncurated.

Each collaborating institution followed its own protocols to collect whole blood in K2EDTA tubes. For TCRbeta analysis, collaborators shipped samples in one of three forms: frozen whole blood, isolated PBMCs, or DNA extracted from either of those sample types. Sequencing was carried out using peripheral blood. This sequence originates from a woman aged 60 to 75 with acute or convalescent COVID-19.

The nucleotide sequence reads TGCGCCAGCAGCTTGGCAGGGTACTACGAGCAGTACTTC. The translation is CASSLAGYYEQYF. The receptor chain draws on TRBV5-1 and TRBJ2-7; matching of 5 bases hints at TRBD1 as the D gene. Cut back by 0 bases and 3 bases, the V and J ends lie 7 bases apart. From the cysteine through the phenylalanine, the CDR3 covers 13 amino acids. The only DNA kept is the CDR3, 39 bases in frame from the first base. From the germline V gene, CDR1 is SGHRS and CDR2 is YFSETQ. The variable domain in full, with residues beyond the CDR3 obtained from the reference TRBV5-1 and TRBJ2-7 genes, is KAGVTQTPRYLIKTRGQQVTLSCSPISGHRSVSWYQQTPGQGLQFLFEYFSETQRNKGNFPGRFSGRQFSNSRSEMNVSTLELGDSALYLCASSLAGYYEQYFGPGTRLTVT.